This TCR beta chain was profiled in a study of blood T cell repertoires in COVID-19. The assay was immunoSEQ multiplex PCR, and TCRdb's table has in-frame clones only and misses some. The profile shows roughly 150,000 clones, roughly 90% of them singletons. V shed 5 bases and J shed 0 bases, with 10 bases lying between them. The CDR3 is made up of 15 amino acids. Germline loops: CDR1 SGHVS, CDR2 FNYEAQ. The clonotype was recovered from a man between 60 and 75 years old with acute or convalescent COVID-19. The chain uses TRBV7-6 and TRBJ1-4, with TRBD1 as a possible D gene (5 bases). Sequenced: peripheral blood. This CDR3 reads CASSGGIATNEKLFF. The DNA for the CDR3 is TGTGCCAGCAGCGGGGGGATTGCAACTAATGAAAAACTGTTTTTT.